The present entry profiles one T cell receptor beta chain with its context. The antigen remains undetermined. This sample stems from a study of shared clonotypes between healthy human individuals. Study-wide results and caveats: Incompleteness in sorted-subset sequencing, despite large depth, was shown by rarefaction.

V lost 1 base to trimming and J lost 4 bases, with 16 bases between them. The length of the CDR3 is 16 residues. In germline, CDR1 is MNHEY, CDR2 SMNVEV (reference sequence). Only in-frame clones appear in the TCRdb table, and some are missing; sequencing was by immunoSEQ multiplex PCR. This table has 2 million or so clones, about 95% appearing once. Positive CCR7 selection of CD45RO-negative cells yielded the naive CD8 cells, and terminally differentiated effector memory CD45RA+ cells were excluded. This sequence originates from a man between 18 and 29 years old in good health. The sequencing input was naive CD8+ T cells sorted from blood. The chain couples TRBV27 to TRBJ1-1; possibly TRBD1 for D (5 bases). The CDR3 DNA sequence: TGTGCCAGCAGTTTATATGGGCCCCAGGGCGGCACTGAAGCTTTCTTT. This translates into CASSLYGPQGGTEAFF.